Below, 10 T cell receptor beta chains from the same sample are listed, as sequenced in a study of read filtering for tumor transcriptome and immune sequencing. The library was built from roughly 400 ng RNA with molecular barcoded adaptors for alpha/delta and beta/gamma chains. TCRdb reprocessed the reads with MiXCR, giving one entry per CDR3 protein. The sample yields 55,000 to 60,000 distinct CDR3 sequences, about 12% seen once. The sample was a population of CD138-negative cells sorted from bone marrow. The receptors derive from a donor at least 40 years old with multiple myeloma.

At least ten counts were recorded for this clonotype. This rearrangement joins TRBV20-1 to TRBJ2-5; 10 nucleotides match TRBD1. Germline V lookup: CDR1 DFQATT, CDR2 SNEGSKA (reference sequence). CDR3 length equals 13 residues. V lost 5 bases, J lost 4 bases, and 4 bases stayed unmatched. The CDR3 nucleotides read TGCAGTGCTCCCCGGGACAGGGGAGAGACCCAGTACTTC. Translation gives CSAPRDRGETQYF.

This clonotype appeared a few times. The CDR3 end shows no conserved phenylalanine or tryptophan, and so a read error is likely. The V call is TRBV7-9, the J call TRBJ2-1; 9 bases align to TRBD2. This CDR3 is built from 15 residues. Germline CDR1 SEHNR, CDR2 FQNEAQ (reference sequence). V lost 3 bases, J lost 5 bases, and 5 bases stayed unmatched. The CDR3 sequence: CASSFQLAGDNEQFL. Here the CDR3 DNA reads TGTGCCAGCAGCTTCCAGTTAGCGGGGGACAATGAGCAGTTCCTC.

This clonotype was picked up many times. The rearrangement links TRBV3-1 to TRBJ2-1; possibly TRBD2 for D (6 bases). Germline lookup yields CDR1 LGHDT and CDR2 YNNKEL (reference sequence). Trimming took off 4 bases at V and 7 bases at J, with 11 bases between the two ends. There are 13 residues in the CDR3. The CDR3 reads CASSPTSFNEQFF. The CDR3, as DNA: TGTGCCAGCAGCCCGACTAGTTTTAATGAGCAGTTCTTC.

Ten or more counts support this clonotype. The chain employs TRBV7-8 and TRBJ1-1; D is possibly TRBD1 (6 bases). The V gene's germline CDR1 is SGHVS and CDR2 FQNEAQ. This CDR3 contains 15 residues. Between the trimmed V and J ends, which lost 2 bases and 3 bases, there was a span of 13 bases. The CDR3 bases are TGTGCCAGCAGCTTACGAGGACAGACTTACACTGAAGCTTTCTTT. This encodes CASSLRGQTYTEAFF.

At least ten counts were recorded for this clonotype. V and J are TRBV5-1 and TRBJ2-2; D may correspond to TRBD1 or TRBD2 (5 bases each). The CDR3 has 14 amino acids. CDR1 is SGHRS, CDR2 YFSETQ, per germline. V was trimmed by 3 bases and J by 4 bases, leaving 10 bases between them. The CDR3 bases are TGCGCCAGCAGCTGGGACCGCACCACCGGGGAGCTGTTTTTT. Translation gives CASSWDRTTGELFF.

This clonotype came up many times. The chain combines TRBV5-1 with TRBJ2-7; D is uncertain. The V end was cut by 4 bases, the J end by 2 bases, with 19 bases between. Germline V gene lookup returns CDR1 SGHRS and CDR2 YFSETQ. There are 16 residues in the CDR3. CDR3 loop: CASSPQVQFPPYEQYF. The CDR3 DNA reads TGCGCCAGCAGCCCGCAGGTACAGTTCCCTCCCTACGAGCAGTACTTC.

About this clonotype: A junction end diverges from the germline sequence, so it may reflect a read error. This sequence joins TRBV11-2 and TRBJ2-3; D is possibly TRBD1 or TRBD2 (5 bases each). The CDR3 runs 13 residues. Germline CDR1 SGHAT, CDR2 FQNNGV. The chain's CDR3 is CANSFGTRDTQYF. CDR3 sequence (DNA): TGTGCCAACAGCTTCGGGACCAGGGATACGCAGTATTTT.

This clonotype was counted many times. The V call is TRBV7-3, the J call TRBJ2-2, with 9 bases fitting TRBD1. V shed 0 bases, J shed 5 bases, and the junction held 10 bases outside the gene matches. The CDR3 runs to 18 residues. Germline-derived CDR1 and CDR2 are SGHTA and FQGTGA. The CDR3 DNA reads as TGTGCCAGCAGCTTAACAGGTTTAGGACAGGGGACGACCGGGGAGCTGTTTTTT. The encoded protein is CASSLTGLGQGTTGELFF.

The table lists this clonotype with many counts. This rearrangement joins TRBV6-1 to TRBJ2-3; D unclear. The V end lost 8 bases, the J end lost 5 bases, and 17 bases lay between the germline ends. The CDR3 has 14 amino acids. The germline V gene encodes CDR1 MNHNS and CDR2 SASEGT. The DNA for the CDR3 is TGTGCCAGCGCAGTTGGTGGGTCACAAGATACGCAGTATTTT. Translating gives CASAVGGSQDTQYF.

There are many counts of this clonotype. The chain is built from TRBV28 and TRBJ2-3, with 10 bases identical to TRBD2. V shed 8 bases, J shed 1 base, and the junction held 3 bases outside the gene matches. The CDR3 length is 14 residues. The V gene's germline CDR1 is MDHEN and CDR2 SYDVKM. The CDR3 nucleotides are TGTGCCAGCGGAGCGGGGGGGCGCACAGATACGCAGTATTTT. Translated, it gives CASGAGGRTDTQYF.